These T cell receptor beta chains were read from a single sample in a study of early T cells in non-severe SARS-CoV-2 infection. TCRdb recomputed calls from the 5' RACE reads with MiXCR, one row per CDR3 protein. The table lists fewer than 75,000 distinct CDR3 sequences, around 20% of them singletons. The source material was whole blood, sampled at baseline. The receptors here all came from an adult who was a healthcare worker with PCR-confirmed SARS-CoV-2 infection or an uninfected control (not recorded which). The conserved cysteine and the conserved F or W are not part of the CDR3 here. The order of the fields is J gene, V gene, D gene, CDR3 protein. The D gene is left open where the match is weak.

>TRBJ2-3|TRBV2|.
ASREVARRYTDTQY
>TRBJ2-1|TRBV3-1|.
ASSQKSSNEQF
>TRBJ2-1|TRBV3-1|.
ASSQDGANEQF
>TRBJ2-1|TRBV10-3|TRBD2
AISARLARQEGNEQF
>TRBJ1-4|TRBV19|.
ASSTLGDTYEKLF
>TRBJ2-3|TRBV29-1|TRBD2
SGAGGQGDTQY
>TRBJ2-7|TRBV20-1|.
SAHDGWSSYEQY
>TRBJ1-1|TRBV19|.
ARSLTGQTNTEAF
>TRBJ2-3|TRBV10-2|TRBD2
ASSASGGTDTQY
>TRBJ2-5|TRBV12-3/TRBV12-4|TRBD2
ASTSSGGQETQY
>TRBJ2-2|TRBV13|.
ASSLFLGSTGELF
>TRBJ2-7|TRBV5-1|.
ASSPDGTYEQY
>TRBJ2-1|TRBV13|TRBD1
ASSPYSRDRGDNEQF
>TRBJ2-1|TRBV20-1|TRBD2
SARGLAGGTSHTSEQF
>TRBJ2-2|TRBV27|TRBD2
ASSSTSGRGELF
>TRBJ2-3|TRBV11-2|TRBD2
ASSPGLGVDTQY
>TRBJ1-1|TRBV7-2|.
ASSYTGGAGEAF
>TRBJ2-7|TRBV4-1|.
ASSQESAGSSYEQY
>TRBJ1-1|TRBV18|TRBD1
ASSVQGQPYTEAF
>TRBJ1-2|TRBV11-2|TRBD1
ASSPGQHGYT
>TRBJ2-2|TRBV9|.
ASSVGMLNGELF
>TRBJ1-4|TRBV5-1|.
ASSLGNSDRLF
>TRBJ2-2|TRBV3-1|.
ASMRGTGELF
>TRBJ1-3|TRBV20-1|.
SASRDRNTIY
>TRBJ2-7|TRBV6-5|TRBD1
ASSRGGTGVHEQY
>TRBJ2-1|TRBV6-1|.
ASSESLNDYNEQF
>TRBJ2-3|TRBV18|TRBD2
ASSPGLARTDTQY
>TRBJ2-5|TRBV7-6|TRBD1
ASSIRGDRGPQETQY
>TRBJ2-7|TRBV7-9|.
ASSLVSPPGEQY
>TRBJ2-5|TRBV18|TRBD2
ASSPSGGRRETQY
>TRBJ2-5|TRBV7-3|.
ASSSILQETQY